The clone carrying this TCR beta chain was detected ten times or more. Antigen: not known. RNA transcripts were the template for amplifying TCR beta CDR3 regions. Researchers ran a first-round RT-PCR on the TCR CDR3 using the HTBI primer set. MiXCR, run by TCRdb on the multiplex PCR reads, gives a single entry per CDR3 protein. The table lists around 350,000 distinct CDR3 sequences, about 18% of them singletons. This specimen belongs to a study of T cells in Graves' hyperthyroidism and ophthalmopathy. Broader study findings: The authors' 13 V-J model separated ophthalmopathy from stable hyperthyroidism. Blood samples included most of the expanded thyroid clonotypes exceeding 0.001.

V trimming: 0 bases; J trimming: 5 bases; junction bases outside the gene matches: 2. Germline-derived CDR1 and CDR2 are LGHNA and YNFKEQ. The CDR3 consists of 15 residues. It was uncontrolled infection, other autoimmune disease, pregnancy or lactation that excluded patients. J is TRBJ1-1 and V is TRBV4-2; 11 bases align to TRBD1. The sample taken for sequencing was blood. The source is a woman younger than 30 with Graves' hyperthyroidism. Here the CDR3 DNA reads TGTGCCAGCAGCCAAGAGGGACAGGGGGGTACTGAAGCTTTCTTT. Encoded protein: CASSQEGQGGTEAFF.